Each of the 7 T cell receptor beta chains below was sequenced from the same sample in a study of lymphopenia after photon versus proton radiotherapy. TCRdb's copy holds only in-frame clones and misses some; the assay was immunoSEQ multiplex PCR. The data contain some 64,000 clones, roughly 87% of them seen just once; the ten biggest clones take up roughly 12%. Sequences were derived from peripheral blood, sampled from a patient treated with proton-based radiotherapy. The source is an elderly man with esophageal cancer.

The genes are TRBV5-4 and TRBJ2-1; 12 positions agree with TRBD2. The CDR3 sequence is 16 residues long. Germline V lookup: CDR1 SGHNT, CDR2 YYREEE (reference sequence). V was pared by 4 bases and J by 1 base, with 3 bases of the junction left unmatched. The chain's CDR3 is CASSPTSGGSYNEQFF. CDR3 DNA: TGTGCCAGCAGCCCGACTAGCGGGGGATCCTACAATGAGCAGTTCTTC.

The rearrangement joins TRBV7-2 to TRBJ2-7; 7 bases are shared with TRBD2. Germline V gene data show CDR1 as SGHTA and CDR2 as FQGNSA. This CDR3 region has 15 residues. Unmatched junction bases numbered 13, after V lost 5 bases and J lost 6 bases. CDR3 protein: CASSQSGVSVLEQYF. The CDR3 coding sequence is TGTGCCAGCAGCCAAAGCGGGGTATCTGTTCTCGAGCAGTACTTC.

The chain is built from TRBV7-2 and TRBJ1-6; D uncertain. Germline loops: CDR1 SGHTA, CDR2 FQGNSA. Trimming removed 3 bases from V and 0 bases from J, with 6 bases in between. The CDR3 extends over 15 amino acids. Written as DNA, the CDR3 is TGTGCCAGCAGCTTCAGCAGCTCCTATAATTCACCCCTCCACTTT. Translating gives CASSFSSSYNSPLHF.

V gene TRBV7-3 combines with J gene TRBJ2-5, with D possibly matching TRBD1 (5 bases). The CDR3 spans 14 residues. Germline assignment: CDR1 SGHTA and CDR2 FQGTGA. Trimming removed 1 base from V and 7 bases from J, with 13 bases in between. CDR3 DNA: TGTGCCAGCAGCTTAAACCCCAGGGTCGGGACCCAGTACTTC. Residues: CASSLNPRVGTQYF.

The table lists this clone with a count of one. The J gene is TRBJ2-7, the V gene TRBV7-2; TRBD1 is a possible D gene (5 bases). The V gene's germline CDR1 is SGHTA and CDR2 FQGNSA. The CDR3 runs to 15 residues. V lost 5 bases and J 2 bases, leaving 16 bases between the germline ends. The CDR3 region has the DNA TGTGCCAGCAGCCCCCCCCCAGGGCGACCCTACGAGCAGTACTTC. This translates into CASSPPPGRPYEQYF.

On this clone itself: At one end, the junction sequence differs from germline, possibly due to a read error. V is TRBV7-2 and J is TRBJ2-4; 8 nucleotides match TRBD2. This CDR3 has 16 residues. Per the germline V gene, CDR1 is SGHTA and CDR2 is FQGNSA. The CDR3 loop reads CASKLNTGLAQNIQYF. As DNA, the CDR3 is TGTGCCAGCAAACTCAACACCGGACTAGCCCAAAACATTCAGTACTTC.

The sample holds a few counts of this clone. The J gene is TRBJ2-1, the V gene TRBV5-1; 8 positions match TRBD2. The trim removed 1 base at V and 2 bases at J, leaving 2 bases unmatched. The CDR3 totals 15 residues. The germline CDR1 and CDR2 sequences are SGHRS and YFSETQ. DNA of the CDR3: TGCGCCAGCAGCTTGAACGGGGGGGCCTACAATGAGCAGTTCTTC. Its protein is CASSLNGGAYNEQFF.